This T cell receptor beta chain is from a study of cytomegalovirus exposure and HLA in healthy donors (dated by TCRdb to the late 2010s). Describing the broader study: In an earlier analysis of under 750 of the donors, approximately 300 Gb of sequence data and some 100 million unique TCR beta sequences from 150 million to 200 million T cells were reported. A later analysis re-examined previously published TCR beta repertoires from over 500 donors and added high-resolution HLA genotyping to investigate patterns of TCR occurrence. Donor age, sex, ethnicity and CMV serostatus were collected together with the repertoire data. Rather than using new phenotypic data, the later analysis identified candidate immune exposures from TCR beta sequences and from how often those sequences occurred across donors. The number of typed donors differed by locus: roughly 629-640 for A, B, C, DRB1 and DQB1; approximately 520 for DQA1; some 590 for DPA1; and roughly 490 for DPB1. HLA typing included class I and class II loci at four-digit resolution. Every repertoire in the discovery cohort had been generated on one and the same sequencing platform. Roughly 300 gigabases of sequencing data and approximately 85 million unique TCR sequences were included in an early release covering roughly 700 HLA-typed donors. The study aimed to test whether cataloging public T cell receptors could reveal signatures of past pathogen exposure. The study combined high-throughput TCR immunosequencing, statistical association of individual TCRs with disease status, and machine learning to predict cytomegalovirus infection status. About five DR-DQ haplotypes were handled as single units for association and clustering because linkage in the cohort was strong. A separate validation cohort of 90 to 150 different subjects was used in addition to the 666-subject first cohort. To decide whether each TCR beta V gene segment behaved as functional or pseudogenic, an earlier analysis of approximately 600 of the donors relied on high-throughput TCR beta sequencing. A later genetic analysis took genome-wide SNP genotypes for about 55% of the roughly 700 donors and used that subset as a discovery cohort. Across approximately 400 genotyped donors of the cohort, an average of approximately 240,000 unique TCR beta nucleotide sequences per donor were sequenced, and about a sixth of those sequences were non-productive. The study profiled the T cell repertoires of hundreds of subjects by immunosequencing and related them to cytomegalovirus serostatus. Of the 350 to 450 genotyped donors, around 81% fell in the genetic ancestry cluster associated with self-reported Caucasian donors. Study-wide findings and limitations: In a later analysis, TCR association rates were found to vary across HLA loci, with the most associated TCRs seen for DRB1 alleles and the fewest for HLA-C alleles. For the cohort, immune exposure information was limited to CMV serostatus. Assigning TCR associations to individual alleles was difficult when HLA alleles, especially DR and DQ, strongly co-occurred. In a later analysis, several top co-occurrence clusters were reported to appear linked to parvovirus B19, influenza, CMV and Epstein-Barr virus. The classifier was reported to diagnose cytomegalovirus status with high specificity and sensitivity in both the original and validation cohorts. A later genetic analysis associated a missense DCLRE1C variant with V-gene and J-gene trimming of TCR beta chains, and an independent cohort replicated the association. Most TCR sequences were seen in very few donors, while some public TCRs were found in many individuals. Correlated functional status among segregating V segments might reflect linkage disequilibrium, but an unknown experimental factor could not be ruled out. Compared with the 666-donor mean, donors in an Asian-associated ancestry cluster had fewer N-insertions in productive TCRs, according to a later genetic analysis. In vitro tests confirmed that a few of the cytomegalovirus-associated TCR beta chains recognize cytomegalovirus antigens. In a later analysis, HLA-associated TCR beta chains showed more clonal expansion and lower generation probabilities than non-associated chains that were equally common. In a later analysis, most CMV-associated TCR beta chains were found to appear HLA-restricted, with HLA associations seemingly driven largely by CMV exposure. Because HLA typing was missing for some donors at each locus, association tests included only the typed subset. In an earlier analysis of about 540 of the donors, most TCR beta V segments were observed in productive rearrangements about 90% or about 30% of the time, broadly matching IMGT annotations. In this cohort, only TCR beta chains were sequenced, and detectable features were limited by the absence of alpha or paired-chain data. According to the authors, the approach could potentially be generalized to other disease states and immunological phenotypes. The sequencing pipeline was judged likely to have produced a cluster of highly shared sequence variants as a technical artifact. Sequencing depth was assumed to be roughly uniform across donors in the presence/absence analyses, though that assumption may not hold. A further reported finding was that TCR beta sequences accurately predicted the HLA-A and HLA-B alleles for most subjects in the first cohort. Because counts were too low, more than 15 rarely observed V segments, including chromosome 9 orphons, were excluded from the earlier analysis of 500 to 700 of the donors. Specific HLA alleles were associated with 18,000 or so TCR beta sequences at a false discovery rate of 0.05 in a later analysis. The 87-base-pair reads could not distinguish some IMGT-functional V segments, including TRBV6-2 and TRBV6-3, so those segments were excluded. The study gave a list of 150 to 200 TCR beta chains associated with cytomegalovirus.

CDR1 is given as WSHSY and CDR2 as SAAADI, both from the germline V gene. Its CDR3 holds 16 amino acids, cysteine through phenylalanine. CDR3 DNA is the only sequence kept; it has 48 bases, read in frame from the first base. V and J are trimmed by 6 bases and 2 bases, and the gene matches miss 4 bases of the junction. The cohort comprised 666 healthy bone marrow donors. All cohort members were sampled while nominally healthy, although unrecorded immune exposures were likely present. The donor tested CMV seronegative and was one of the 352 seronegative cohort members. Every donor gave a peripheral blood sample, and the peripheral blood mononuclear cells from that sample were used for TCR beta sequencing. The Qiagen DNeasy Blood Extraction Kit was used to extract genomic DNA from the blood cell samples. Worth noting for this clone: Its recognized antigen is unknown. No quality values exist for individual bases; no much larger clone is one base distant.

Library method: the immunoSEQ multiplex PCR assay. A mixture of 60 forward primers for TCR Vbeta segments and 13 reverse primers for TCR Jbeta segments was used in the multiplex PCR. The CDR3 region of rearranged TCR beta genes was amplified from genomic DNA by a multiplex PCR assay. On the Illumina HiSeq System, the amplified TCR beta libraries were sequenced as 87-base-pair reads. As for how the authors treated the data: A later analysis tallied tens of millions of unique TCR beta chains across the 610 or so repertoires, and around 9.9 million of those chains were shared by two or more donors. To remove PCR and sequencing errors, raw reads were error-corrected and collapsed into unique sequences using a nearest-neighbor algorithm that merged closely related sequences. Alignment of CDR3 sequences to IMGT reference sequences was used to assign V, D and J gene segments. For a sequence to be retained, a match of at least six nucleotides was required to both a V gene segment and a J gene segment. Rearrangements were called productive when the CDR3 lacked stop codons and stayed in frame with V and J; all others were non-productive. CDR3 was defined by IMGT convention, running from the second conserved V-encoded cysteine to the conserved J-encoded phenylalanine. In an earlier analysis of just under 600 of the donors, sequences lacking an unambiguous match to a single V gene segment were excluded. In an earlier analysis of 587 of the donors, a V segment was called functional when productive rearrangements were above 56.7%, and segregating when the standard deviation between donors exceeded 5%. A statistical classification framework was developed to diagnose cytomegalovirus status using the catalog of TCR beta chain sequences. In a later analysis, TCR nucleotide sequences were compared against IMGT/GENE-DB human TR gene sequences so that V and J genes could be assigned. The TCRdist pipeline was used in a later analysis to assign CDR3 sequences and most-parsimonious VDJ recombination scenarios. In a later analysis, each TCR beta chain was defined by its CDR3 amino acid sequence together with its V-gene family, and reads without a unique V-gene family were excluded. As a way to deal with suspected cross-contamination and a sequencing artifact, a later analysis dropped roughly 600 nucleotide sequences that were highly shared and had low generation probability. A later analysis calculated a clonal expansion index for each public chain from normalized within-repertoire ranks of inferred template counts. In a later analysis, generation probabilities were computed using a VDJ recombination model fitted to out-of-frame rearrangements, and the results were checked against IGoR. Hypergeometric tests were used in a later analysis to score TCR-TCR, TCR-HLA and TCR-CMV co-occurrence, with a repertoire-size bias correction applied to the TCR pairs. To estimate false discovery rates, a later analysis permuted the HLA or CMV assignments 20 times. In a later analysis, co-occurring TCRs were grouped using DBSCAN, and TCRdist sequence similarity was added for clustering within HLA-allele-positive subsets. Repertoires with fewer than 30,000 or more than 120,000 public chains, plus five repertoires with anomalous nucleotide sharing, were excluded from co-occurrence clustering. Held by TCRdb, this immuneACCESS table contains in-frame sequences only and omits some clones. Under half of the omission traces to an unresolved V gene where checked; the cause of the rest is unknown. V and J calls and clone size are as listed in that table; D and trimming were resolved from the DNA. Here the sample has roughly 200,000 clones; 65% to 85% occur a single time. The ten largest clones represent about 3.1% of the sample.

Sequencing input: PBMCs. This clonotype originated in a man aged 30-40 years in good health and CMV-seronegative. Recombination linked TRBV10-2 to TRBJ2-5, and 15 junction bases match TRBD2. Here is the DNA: TGCGCCAGCAGGGGACTAGCGGGGGGTACACAAGAGACCCAGTACTTC. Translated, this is CASRGLAGGTQETQYF.